Listed below are T cell receptor beta chains from one sample, sequenced in a study of response to subunit inactivated influenza vaccine. TCRdb reanalysed the RT-PCR reads using MiXCR and keeps one entry per CDR3 protein. The sample lists under 850,000 distinct CDR3 sequences; roughly 18% were seen once. Sequencing used PBMCs from blood, obtained 5 to 6 days after vaccination. All receptors come from a man aged 50 to 60 who received an inactivated influenza vaccine. The conserved cysteine and the conserved F or W are not part of the CDR3 here.

V gene	J gene	CDR3 protein
TRBV9	TRBJ2-1	ASSVAGLAGANYNEQF
TRBV27	TRBJ1-1	ASKWRGTGGMNTEAF
TRBV20-1	TRBJ2-5	SAEELQQETQY
TRBV7-2	TRBJ1-6	ASSLVAMTNSPLH
TRBV27	TRBJ2-3	ASSPYPTDTQY
TRBV6-2/TRBV6-3	TRBJ2-4	ASSYSNPRGGAPAKNIQY
TRBV7-9	TRBJ2-2	ASSLDSGGELF
TRBV6-5	TRBJ2-2	ASSYSYQFNTGELF
TRBV7-2	TRBJ2-7	ASSFRAISYEQY
TRBV7-8	TRBJ2-5	ASSLDLSGDQETQY
TRBV18	TRBJ2-7	ASSPRTGGNMANSYEQY
TRBV6-1	TRBJ1-2	ASSEAGPGYYGYT
TRBV20-1	TRBJ2-7	SAQGLAGAIYEQY
TRBV6-2/TRBV6-3	TRBJ2-7	ASSYSWTSTYEQY
TRBV7-2	TRBJ2-5	ASSTQGTRQETQY
TRBV29-1	TRBJ2-2	SVEQVTGELF
TRBV7-2	TRBJ2-5	ASSLLRETQY
TRBV10-3	TRBJ1-2	AISESTGSYGYT
TRBV12-3/TRBV12-4	TRBJ2-1	ASSLPAHEQF
TRBV7-8	TRBJ2-1	ASSPLGQAGFSSYNEQF
TRBV20-1	TRBJ2-2	SARVKVANTGELF
TRBV29-1	TRBJ2-3	SVGKGTDTDTQY
TRBV5-5	TRBJ1-2	ASSGGHQLYGYT
TRBV20-1	TRBJ2-7	SARDPTGGPYEQY
TRBV30	TRBJ2-7	AWSVSREQY
TRBV28	TRBJ2-7	ASVRQGARTYEQY
TRBV10-3	TRBJ2-7	AIRGLAGTSYEQY
TRBV6-1	TRBJ2-2	ASKGERVTGELF
TRBV12-3/TRBV12-4	TRBJ2-1	ASRWGLAGENEQF
TRBV29-1	TRBJ2-2	SVMNGRSTGELF
TRBV18	TRBJ2-7	ASSELAGEGYEQY
TRBV12-3/TRBV12-4	TRBJ2-7	ASSLSGGRYEQY
TRBV29-1	TRBJ2-1	SDEGAWNEQF
TRBV5-1	TRBJ1-2	ASSKGQNNYGYT
TRBV19	TRBJ1-1	ASTRGWNTEAF
TRBV2	TRBJ2-7	ASSEALHGYEQY
TRBV4-3	TRBJ2-1	ASSLTGVDEQF
TRBV6-5	TRBJ1-6	ASSYSAAGGEGGSPLH
TRBV20-1	TRBJ2-5	SASRDSKETQY
TRBV6-5	TRBJ2-7	ASSYSGVLYEQY